This paragraph covers one T cell receptor beta chain sequence. No antigen is known for it. This CDR3 is built from 17 residues. After removal of 3 bases from V and 0 bases from J, the junction contained 7 bases not matched to a gene. Per the germline V gene, CDR1 is LNHDA and CDR2 is SQIVND (reference sequence). The data originate from a study of cytomegalovirus exposure and HLA in healthy donors. Whole-study results and caveats: A classifier reportedly called cytomegalovirus status with high sensitivity and specificity.

The data were produced by immunoSEQ multiplex PCR, yet TCRdb's version contains in-frame clones alone and is incomplete. The top ten hold 1.5% to 2% of the sample, which has 110,000 to 150,000 clones, around 93% seen once. The sequenced sample consisted of PBMCs. The V and J genes are TRBV19 and TRBJ2-2; 7 nucleotides agree with TRBD1. This receptor was identified in a man between 18 and 35 years old in good health and CMV-seropositive. DNA of the CDR3: TGTGCCAGTAGTATTGGCACAGGGGCAACGAACACCGGGGAGCTGTTTTTT. Amino acid sequence: CASSIGTGATNTGELFF.